These T cell receptor beta chains were read from a single sample in a study of cytomegalovirus exposure and HLA in healthy donors. TCRdb's copy holds only in-frame clones and misses some; the assay was immunoSEQ multiplex PCR. The sample records 95,000 to 150,000 clones, roughly 80% being singletons. Specimen: PBMCs. These receptor sequences come from a man aged 18 to 30 in good health and CMV-seropositive. CDR3s include the opening cysteine and the closing phenylalanine or tryptophan. The D gene is left open where the match is weak. Part of the rows lack a size; the others show once, few, many or a class for expanded clones.

D: TRBD1
J: TRBJ1-2
V: TRBV9
size: .
DNA: TGTGCCAGCAGCGGACAGGGAAAGGATGGCTACACCTTC
CDR3: CASSGQGKDGYTF

D: TRBD2
J: TRBJ2-3
V: TRBV7-2
size: .
DNA: TGTGCCAGCAGCTCCTCCCCAGCGGGGGGAACAGATACGCAGTATTTT
CDR3: CASSSSPAGGTDTQYF

D: .
J: TRBJ1-2
V: TRBV11-2
size: once
DNA: TGTGCCAGCAGCTTATACGGCGGGAGCTATGGCTACACCTTC
CDR3: CASSLYGGSYGYTF

D: TRBD1
J: TRBJ2-7
V: TRBV27
size: few
DNA: TGTGCCAGCAGTTTATCGCGAGTCCCAGGGGGCTCCTACGAGCAGTACTTC
CDR3: CASSLSRVPGGSYEQYF

D: TRBD1
J: TRBJ1-1
V: TRBV5-4
size: .
DNA: TGTGCCAGCAGCTCACCCAAAGGGGGCAACACTGAAGCTTTCTTT
CDR3: CASSSPKGGNTEAFF

D: .
J: TRBJ1-1
V: TRBV19
size: .
DNA: TGTGCCAGTAGTATGGGGGCCCACACTGAAGCTTTCTTT
CDR3: CASSMGAHTEAFF

D: TRBD2
J: TRBJ2-5
V: TRBV10-3
size: .
DNA: TGTGCCATCAGTGACCTAGCGGGGGAAGAGACCCAGTACTTC
CDR3: CAISDLAGEETQYF

D: .
J: TRBJ1-4
V: TRBV30
size: .
DNA: TGTGCCTGGAGTGTTTTACGGGGTTGGGATGAAAAACTGTTTTTT
CDR3: CAWSVLRGWDEKLFF

D: .
J: TRBJ2-6
V: TRBV15
size: .
DNA: TGTGCCACCAGCTCCTTGACAGGAGTAAGCTCTGGGGCCAACGTCCTGACTTTC
CDR3: CATSSLTGVSSGANVLTF

D: TRBD1
J: TRBJ1-6
V: TRBV11-2
size: .
DNA: TGTGCCAGCAGCCCCCGGACAGGGACGGGTTCACCCCTCCACTTT
CDR3: CASSPRTGTGSPLHF

D: .
J: TRBJ1-5
V: TRBV15
size: .
DNA: TGTGCCACCCGAAAGGAGTCCAATCAGCCCCAGCATTTT
CDR3: CATRKESNQPQHF

D: .
J: TRBJ2-3
V: TRBV6-4
size: many
DNA: TGTGCCAGCAGTGACGGGGGGGCTACAGATACGCAGTATTTT
CDR3: CASSDGGATDTQYF

D: .
J: TRBJ2-7
V: TRBV6-1
size: .
DNA: TGTGCCAGCAGTGAACAGGAACTAGGGTCCTACGAGCAGTACTTC
CDR3: CASSEQELGSYEQYF

D: TRBD1
J: TRBJ1-1
V: TRBV7-6
size: once
DNA: TGTGCCAGCAGCTTAGACGACAGGGGACAAGCTTCAGCTTTCTTT
CDR3: CASSLDDRGQASAFF

D: .
J: TRBJ1-1
V: TRBV19
size: few
DNA: TGTGCCAGTAGTTCCCAGGTGAACACTGAAGCTTTCTTT
CDR3: CASSSQVNTEAFF

D: TRBD1
J: TRBJ1-1
V: TRBV7-9
size: .
DNA: TGTGCCAGCAGCTTTGGTGACAGGGTGAGGACTGAAGCTTTCTTT
CDR3: CASSFGDRVRTEAFF

D: .
J: TRBJ1-1
V: TRBV18
size: once
DNA: TGTGCCAGCTCACAAAGCTCATTAACCACTGAAGCTTTCTTT
CDR3: CASSQSSLTTEAFF

D: TRBD2
J: TRBJ2-7
V: TRBV27
size: .
DNA: TGTGCCAGCAGGCTACTAGCGGGCGGAACCCCCTACGAGCAGTACTTC
CDR3: CASRLLAGGTPYEQYF

D: .
J: TRBJ2-3
V: TRBV28
size: .
DNA: TGTGCCAGCAGTTCTATCGGTGGTTTGGACACCCGCACAGATACGCAGTATTTT
CDR3: CASSSIGGLDTRTDTQYF

D: .
J: TRBJ2-5
V: TRBV5-1
size: .
DNA: TGCGCCAGCAGCTTTCTCGGGCAAGAGACCCAGTACTTC
CDR3: CASSFLGQETQYF

D: .
J: TRBJ2-7
V: TRBV7-9
size: .
DNA: TGTGCCAGCAGATCAACAGGGAGTGTCTCCTACGAGCAGTACTTC
CDR3: CASRSTGSVSYEQYF

D: .
J: TRBJ1-1
V: TRBV2
size: .
DNA: TGTGCCAGCAGTCAGGACAGAACCACTGAAGCTTTCTTT
CDR3: CASSQDRTTEAFF

D: TRBD2
J: TRBJ2-5
V: TRBV2
size: .
DNA: TGTGCCAGCAGACTTAGCGGGGGGGCCGGGACCCAGTACTTC
CDR3: CASRLSGGAGTQYF

D: .
J: TRBJ2-3
V: TRBV7-3
size: .
DNA: TGTGCCAGCAGCCGGGGTTCAGATACGCAGTATTTT
CDR3: CASSRGSDTQYF

D: .
J: TRBJ1-4
V: TRBV19
size: .
DNA: TGTGCCAGTAGTATCAATTCAGGGTCTAATGAAAAACTGTTTTTT
CDR3: CASSINSGSNEKLFF

D: TRBD1
J: TRBJ1-1
V: TRBV7-3
size: .
DNA: TGTGCCAGCAGCCCGACGGGACAGCTGAACACTGAAGCTTTCTTT
CDR3: CASSPTGQLNTEAFF

D: .
J: TRBJ1-2
V: TRBV9
size: .
DNA: TGTGCCAGCAGCACACTGGGGGGAGGCTACACCTTC
CDR3: CASSTLGGGYTF

D: TRBD1
J: TRBJ1-1
V: TRBV5-6
size: few
DNA: TGTGCCAGCAGCTATCCAGGGGGTACTGAAGCTTTCTTT
CDR3: CASSYPGGTEAFF

D: TRBD2
J: TRBJ2-1
V: TRBV13
size: .
DNA: TGTGCCAGCAGCGTCGGGACTACCGGTCCAGATGAGCAGTTCTTC
CDR3: CASSVGTTGPDEQFF

D: .
J: TRBJ1-1
V: TRBV20-1
size: once
DNA: TGCAGTGCGCAACAGGGCGCTGAAGCTTTCTTT
CDR3: CSAQQGAEAFF

D: .
J: TRBJ1-1
V: TRBV15
size: .
DNA: TGTGCTCTCAGGAGGGGAGACACTGAAGCTTTCTTT
CDR3: CALRRGDTEAFF

D: .
J: TRBJ1-3
V: TRBV6-6
size: once
DNA: TGTGCCAGCAGTTCAGGGTCGAGCTCTGGAAACACCATATATTTT
CDR3: CASSSGSSSGNTIYF

D: .
J: TRBJ1-2
V: TRBV6-1
size: .
DNA: TGTGCCAGCAGGGCGCAGGGGCTCGGCTACACCTTC
CDR3: CASRAQGLGYTF

D: TRBD2
J: TRBJ2-1
V: TRBV5-1
size: .
DNA: TGCGCCAGCTACCGGGGGGACTCGAAACAAAATGAGCAGTTCTTC
CDR3: CASYRGDSKQNEQFF

D: .
J: TRBJ2-2
V: TRBV5-4
size: once
DNA: TGTGCCAGCAGCTTGGCGGGGGGCAGGGGCAACACCGGGGAGCTGTTTTTT
CDR3: CASSLAGGRGNTGELFF

D: .
J: TRBJ1-5
V: TRBV6-5
size: few
DNA: TGTGCCAGCAGCCCAGACGGCGGTCAGCCCCAGCATTTT
CDR3: CASSPDGGQPQHF

D: .
J: TRBJ2-7
V: TRBV7-6
size: .
DNA: TGTGCCAGCAGCTTAGCGCCAGGTCCAAACTCCTACGAGCAGTACTTC
CDR3: CASSLAPGPNSYEQYF

D: .
J: TRBJ1-2
V: TRBV9
size: .
DNA: TGTGCCAGCAGCCCCGGACAACCAGGCTTGAACTATGGCTACACCTTC
CDR3: CASSPGQPGLNYGYTF

D: .
J: TRBJ2-4
V: TRBV4-1
size: .
DNA: TGCGCCAGCAGCCAAGCTCTTATAGCCAAAAACATTCAGTACTTC
CDR3: CASSQALIAKNIQYF

D: .
J: TRBJ2-3
V: TRBV5-6
size: .
DNA: TGTGCCAGCAGCGTCGGGGGTTTGGATACGCAGTATTTT
CDR3: CASSVGGLDTQYF

D: TRBD1
J: TRBJ1-2
V: TRBV7-2
size: .
DNA: TGTGCCAGCAGCTCGAGACAGGGCCGCTCTGGCTACACCTTC
CDR3: CASSSRQGRSGYTF

D: .
J: TRBJ2-5
V: TRBV7-9
size: .
DNA: TGTGCCAGCAGCTTAGTGTTTGGGCTCGATAGGGGGACCCAGTACTTC
CDR3: CASSLVFGLDRGTQYF

D: TRBD1
J: TRBJ2-7
V: TRBV19
size: .
DNA: TGTGCCAGTGGACAGGATTTAGGCTACGAGCAGTACTTC
CDR3: CASGQDLGYEQYF

D: TRBD1
J: TRBJ1-2
V: TRBV4-1
size: large
DNA: TGCGCCAGCAGAGACAGGGGGGATGGCTACACCTTC
CDR3: CASRDRGDGYTF

D: TRBD2
J: TRBJ2-5
V: TRBV5-6
size: few
DNA: TGTGCCAGCAGCTTGGGCCGGGAGGCGGGGGGGCAAGAGACCCAGTACTTC
CDR3: CASSLGREAGGQETQYF

D: TRBD2
J: TRBJ2-3
V: TRBV10-2
size: .
DNA: TGCGCCACCTCTTGGACTAGCGGCGCAGATACGCAGTATTTT
CDR3: CATSWTSGADTQYF

D: .
J: TRBJ2-3
V: TRBV5-1
size: .
DNA: TGCGCCAGCAGCTTGGTAGGGGGAGGCACAGATACGCAGTATTTT
CDR3: CASSLVGGGTDTQYF

D: .
J: TRBJ1-5
V: TRBV7-6
size: .
DNA: TGTGCCAGCAGCTCCCTCCAGGGACACAATCAGCCCCAGCATTTT
CDR3: CASSSLQGHNQPQHF

D: .
J: TRBJ1-6
V: TRBV6-5
size: once
DNA: TGTGCCAGCAGTTACCCAGATTCACCCCTCCACTTT
CDR3: CASSYPDSPLHF

D: .
J: TRBJ2-2
V: TRBV5-4
size: once
DNA: TGTGCCAGCAGCACGAGTACCGGGGAGCTGTTTTTT
CDR3: CASSTSTGELFF

D: TRBD1
J: TRBJ1-2
V: TRBV5-6
size: few
DNA: TGTGCCAGCAGCGGATCCCGGACAGGTTCCAACTATGGCTACACCTTC
CDR3: CASSGSRTGSNYGYTF

D: .
J: TRBJ2-7
V: TRBV2
size: .
DNA: TGTGCCAGCAGTGATTCGGCAGGGCTGTCCGAGCAGTACTTC
CDR3: CASSDSAGLSEQYF

D: TRBD1
J: TRBJ2-1
V: TRBV7-6
size: .
DNA: TGTGCCAGCAGCCGAGGGACAGGGAGTGTCAATGAGCAGTTCTTC
CDR3: CASSRGTGSVNEQFF

D: .
J: TRBJ2-5
V: TRBV30
size: .
DNA: TGTGCCTGGAGCGGGGTCCAAGAGACCCAGTACTTC
CDR3: CAWSGVQETQYF

D: TRBD1
J: TRBJ2-7
V: TRBV19
size: .
DNA: TGTGCCAGTAGTACGGACAGGGGCTACGAGCAGTACTTC
CDR3: CASSTDRGYEQYF

D: .
J: TRBJ2-5
V: TRBV11-3
size: .
DNA: TGTGCCAGCAGCCCCAGACAGGGAGGTCAAGAGACCCAGTACTTC
CDR3: CASSPRQGGQETQYF

D: TRBD1
J: TRBJ2-2
V: TRBV11-2
size: .
DNA: TGTGCCAGCAGGATGGGGACAGGGCTGTACACCGGGGAGCTGTTTTTT
CDR3: CASRMGTGLYTGELFF